The rows below give T cell receptor beta chains drawn from one sample of a study of response to subunit inactivated influenza vaccine. Via MiXCR, TCRdb re-called the RT-PCR reads, giving one row per CDR3 protein. Of more than 250,000 distinct CDR3 sequences listed, around a fifth are singletons. The material sequenced was PBMCs from blood, taken approximately 22 months after vaccination. These receptors were obtained from a man between 50 and 69 years old who received an inactivated influenza vaccine. CDR3s include the opening cysteine and the closing phenylalanine or tryptophan. Each record gives: clone size, J gene, V gene, D gene, CDR3 protein, CDR3 DNA. A D gene is named only where the DNA matches it firmly. Expanded clones are given a class, and other clones once, few, many or no size at all.

. TRBJ1-6 TRBV7-8 . CASSLGSGSGNSPLHF TGTGCCAGCAGCTTAGGGTCGGGGTCGGGCAATTCACCCCTCCACTTT
. TRBJ1-2 TRBV9 . CASSVGDDYGYTF TGTGCCAGCAGCGTAGGGGACGACTATGGCTACACCTTC
many TRBJ1-2 TRBV20-1 . CSASFHGSYGYTF TGCAGTGCTAGCTTCCACGGCAGCTATGGCTACACCTTC
. TRBJ2-5 TRBV6-2/TRBV6-3 TRBD2 CASSYSSGRIEETQYF TGTGCCAGCAGTTACTCCAGCGGGAGGATTGAGGAGACCCAGTACTTC
. TRBJ2-3 TRBV10-3 TRBD2 CAISPSGARADTQYF TGTGCCATCAGCCCTAGCGGGGCGAGGGCAGATACGCAGTATTTT
. TRBJ2-1 TRBV28 TRBD2 CASSFPSGDYNEQFF TGTGCCAGCAGTTTCCCTAGCGGAGACTACAATGAGCAGTTCTTC
. TRBJ2-7 TRBV24-1 TRBD2 CATSEPTSGEYF TGTGCCACCAGTGAACCTACTAGCGGGGAGTACTTC
few TRBJ2-7 TRBV29-1 TRBD2 CSAEGTSGTYEQYF TGCAGCGCCGAGGGGACTAGCGGAACCTACGAGCAGTACTTC
few TRBJ2-3 TRBV12-3/TRBV12-4 TRBD2 CASSLREARADTQYF TGTGCCAGCAGCCTCCGGGAGGCCAGGGCAGATACGCAGTATTTT
few TRBJ2-7 TRBV4-2 . CASSQDGGARDEQYF TGTGCCAGCAGCCAAGATGGAGGGGCCAGGGACGAGCAGTACTTC
many TRBJ1-1 TRBV9 TRBD1 CASSVDRDTEAFF TGTGCCAGCAGCGTCGACAGGGACACTGAAGCTTTCTTT
few TRBJ1-2 TRBV28 . CASRLGGYRGYTF TGTGCCAGCAGATTGGGCGGATATCGAGGCTACACCTTC
. TRBJ1-1 TRBV7-9 . CASSLKGTEAFF TGTGCCAGCAGCTTAAAGGGTACTGAAGCTTTCTTT
few TRBJ2-5 TRBV15 TRBD1 CATSSEDRVNQYF TGTGCCACCAGCAGCGAGGACAGGGTGAACCAGTACTTC
. TRBJ1-5 TRBV10-3 . CAISDRDGNQPQHF TGTGCCATCAGTGACCGGGACGGCAATCAGCCCCAGCATTTT
many TRBJ2-4 TRBV28 . CASSLAGLGEENIQYF TGTGCCAGCAGTTTAGCCGGACTGGGAGAGGAAAACATTCAGTACTTC
. TRBJ2-7 TRBV20-1 . CSASLPVFPYEQYF TGCAGTGCTAGTCTGCCAGTCTTCCCCTACGAGCAGTACTTC
. TRBJ2-7 TRBV4-3 . CASSQDRWAGPYEQYF TGCGCCAGCAGCCAAGATAGGTGGGCCGGACCCTACGAGCAGTACTTC
few TRBJ2-4 TRBV28 . CASGLGQSQTKNIQYF TGTGCCAGCGGTCTTGGACAAAGCCAAACCAAAAACATTCAGTACTTC
few TRBJ2-5 TRBV7-2 . CASSAGGLGETQYF TGTGCCAGCAGCGCCGGGGGGCTGGGGGAGACCCAGTACTTC
. TRBJ2-7 TRBV5-6 . CASSLGGTNYEQYF TGTGCCAGCAGCTTGGGAGGGACAAACTACGAGCAGTACTTC
. TRBJ1-2 TRBV6-1 . CASSELRGGGYTF TGTGCCAGCAGTGAACTAAGGGGAGGTGGCTACACCTTC
few TRBJ2-5 TRBV20-1 . CSARGGLETQYF TGCAGTGCTAGAGGGGGGTTGGAGACCCAGTACTTC
. TRBJ1-1 TRBV5-1 . CASSLDGVPNTEAFF TGCGCCAGCAGCTTGGACGGAGTCCCTAACACTGAAGCTTTCTTT
. TRBJ2-3 TRBV20-1 . CSAGPGTASTDTQYF TGCAGTGCTGGACCCGGGACCGCAAGTACAGATACGCAGTATTTT
. TRBJ1-1 TRBV6-5 . CASSYNNPTGYTEAFF TGTGCCAGCAGTTACAACAACCCTACGGGTTACACTGAAGCTTTCTTT
. TRBJ2-7 TRBV20-1 TRBD2 CSAYGLAGDLPVYEQYF TGCAGTGCTTACGGACTAGCGGGGGACTTACCCGTCTACGAGCAGTACTTC
once TRBJ2-5 TRBV12-3/TRBV12-4 TRBD2 CASSKRGTQETQYF TGTGCCAGTAGTAAGCGGGGTACCCAAGAGACCCAGTACTTC
. TRBJ1-5 TRBV20-1 . CSASFYSSLVPGSINQPQHF TGCAGTGCTAGTTTCTACTCGTCCCTGGTCCCTGGGTCTATTAATCAGCCCCAGCATTTT
few TRBJ1-1 TRBV28 TRBD1 CASNAPGQKNTEAFF TGTGCCAGCAATGCACCGGGACAGAAGAACACTGAAGCTTTCTTT
many TRBJ1-1 TRBV5-1 . CASSLRGPNTEAFF TGCGCCAGCAGCTTACGGGGGCCGAACACTGAAGCTTTCTTT
many TRBJ1-1 TRBV6-2/TRBV6-3 . CASRVNFDRSNRNTEAFF TGTGCCAGCAGAGTCAATTTCGACAGATCAAACAGGAACACTGAAGCTTTCTTT
many TRBJ1-5 TRBV28 TRBD1 CASSLMIADRGRNQPQHF TGTGCCAGCAGTTTGATGATCGCGGACAGGGGGAGGAATCAGCCCCAGCATTTT
few TRBJ1-6 TRBV12-3/TRBV12-4 TRBD1 CASSLRAGGESPLHF TGTGCCAGCAGTTTGAGGGCAGGGGGGGAATCACCCCTCCACTTT
few TRBJ1-2 TRBV4-2 . CASSQETGFSFAGYTF TGTGCCAGCAGCCAAGAAACAGGGTTCTCATTCGCTGGCTACACCTTC
many TRBJ2-1 TRBV4-1 TRBD2 CASSQTSGGAVGEQFF TGCGCCAGCAGCCAAACAAGCGGGGGGGCCGTAGGTGAGCAGTTCTTC
few TRBJ2-2 TRBV7-8 TRBD2 CASSPNVAGAGELFF TGTGCCAGCAGTCCAAACGTAGCGGGAGCCGGGGAGCTGTTTTTT
few TRBJ2-7 TRBV3-1 . CASSQDPEAVGQEQYF TGTGCCAGCAGCCAAGATCCTGAGGCGGTGGGTCAAGAGCAGTACTTC
few TRBJ1-1 TRBV28 . CASRVRGFTEAFF TGTGCCAGCAGGGTTAGGGGTTTCACTGAAGCTTTCTTT
. TRBJ2-5 TRBV20-1 . CSATLRFSAETQYF TGCAGTGCAACCCTCCGGTTTAGCGCGGAGACCCAGTACTTC
once TRBJ2-2 TRBV7-9 . CASSSDSSNTGELFF TGTGCCAGCAGCTCCGACAGCTCGAACACCGGGGAGCTGTTTTTT
. TRBJ1-5 TRBV20-1 TRBD1 CSATPDRAPGGQPQHF TGCAGTGCTACGCCAGACAGGGCCCCGGGGGGTCAGCCCCAGCATTTT